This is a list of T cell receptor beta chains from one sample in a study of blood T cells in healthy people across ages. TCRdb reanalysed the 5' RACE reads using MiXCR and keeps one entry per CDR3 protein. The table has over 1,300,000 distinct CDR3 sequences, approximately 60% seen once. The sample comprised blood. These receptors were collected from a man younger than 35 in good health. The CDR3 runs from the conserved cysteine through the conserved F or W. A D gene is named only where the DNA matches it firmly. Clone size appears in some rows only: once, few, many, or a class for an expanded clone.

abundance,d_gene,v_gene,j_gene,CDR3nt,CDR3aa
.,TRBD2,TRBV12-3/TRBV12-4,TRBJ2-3,TGTACCAGCAAAACTAGCGGATCAGATACGCAGTATTTT,CTSKTSGSDTQYF
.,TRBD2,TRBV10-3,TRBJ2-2,TGTGCCATCAGTGAGCTCGTGAATGGACTAGCGGGTCGCATCGACGACTTCTACGGGGAGCTGTTTTTT,CAISELVNGLAGRIDDFYGELFF
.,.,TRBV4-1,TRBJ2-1,TGCGCCAGCAGCCATCTACAGGCCGACAATGAGCAGTTCTTC,CASSHLQADNEQFF
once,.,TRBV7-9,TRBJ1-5,TGTGCCAGCAGCTTGGGGGACTCGCTTTTGGAAGCCCAGCATTTT,CASSLGDSLLEAQHF
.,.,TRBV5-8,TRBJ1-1,TGTGCCAGCAGTTCCCTACAGTACACGACGATTGAAGCTTTCTTT,CASSSLQYTTIEAFF
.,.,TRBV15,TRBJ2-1,TGTGCCACCAGCAGAGATCACGGGGGGCCCCCCTACAATGAGCAGTTCTTC,CATSRDHGGPPYNEQFF
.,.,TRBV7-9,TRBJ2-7,TGTGCCAGCAGCTTAATAATGAGCTACGAGCAGTACTTC,CASSLIMSYEQYF
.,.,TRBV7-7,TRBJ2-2,TGTGCCAGCAGCTTGTCCGGGAGAACCGGCACCGGGGAGCTGTTTTTT,CASSLSGRTGTGELFF
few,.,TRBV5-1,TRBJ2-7,TGCGCCAGCAGCTTCGGAGTTGGGACGGGGCTTTACGAGCAGTACTTC,CASSFGVGTGLYEQYF
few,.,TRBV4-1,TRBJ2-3,TGCGCCAGCAGCCCTTACAGCCCCCCAGATACGCAGTATTTT,CASSPYSPPDTQYF
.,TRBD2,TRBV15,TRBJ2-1,TGTGCCACCAGCAGACAGCGGGAGTGGAGGCAGTTCTTC,CATSRQREWRQFF
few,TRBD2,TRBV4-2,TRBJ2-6,TGTGCCAGCAGCCAGGATCCGGTACTAGCGGGAGGGGCTGGGGCCAACGTCCTGACTTTC,CASSQDPVLAGGAGANVLTF
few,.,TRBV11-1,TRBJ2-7,TGTGCCAGCAGCCCTAGCAGGATAGCCTACGAGCAGTACTTC,CASSPSRIAYEQYF
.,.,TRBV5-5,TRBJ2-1,TGTGCCAGCAGCCCCTTGGGGTTCCCCTACAATGAGCAGTTCTTC,CASSPLGFPYNEQFF
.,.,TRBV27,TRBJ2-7,TGTGCCAGCAGCTTGGGGGTGGGGCCCCTCTACGAGCAGTACTTC,CASSLGVGPLYEQYF
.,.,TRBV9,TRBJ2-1,TGTGCCAGCAGCGCAGGGTTGGGGGTGGGCGATGAGCAGTTCTTC,CASSAGLGVGDEQFF
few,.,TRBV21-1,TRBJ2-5,TGTGCCAGCAGCAAACCAGGGCGGGGGGAGGGCATCGAGACCCAGTACTTC,CASSKPGRGEGIETQYF
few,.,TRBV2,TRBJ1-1,TGTGCCAGCAGTGAAGGGGGGACGGGGAAGGCTGAAGCTTTCTTT,CASSEGGTGKAEAFF
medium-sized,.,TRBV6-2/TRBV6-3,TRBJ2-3,TGTGCCAGCAGCCACAGGGAAACAGATACGCAGTATTTT,CASSHRETDTQYF
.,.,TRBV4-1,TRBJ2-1,TGCGCCAGCAGCTCGGACCGCGACTCCTGGGCCAATGAGCAGTTCTTC,CASSSDRDSWANEQFF
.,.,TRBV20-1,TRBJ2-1,TGCAGTGCTAGAGATTTGTTGGAATACAATGAGCAGTTCTTC,CSARDLLEYNEQFF
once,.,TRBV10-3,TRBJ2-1,TGTGCCATCAGTGCCCCGAACCCTGGGTCCGGATCTTACAATGAGCAGTTCTTC,CAISAPNPGSGSYNEQFF
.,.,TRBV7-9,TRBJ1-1,TGTGCCAGCAGCTTAGAAGGGGTCGGAGCTTTCTTT,CASSLEGVGAFF
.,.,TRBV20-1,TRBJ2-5,TGCAGTGCCCAAAACCGGTTGGCTAGCCAAGAGACCCAGTACTTC,CSAQNRLASQETQYF
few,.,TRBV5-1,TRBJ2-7,TGCGCCAGCAGCCCCGACACTAGGGGAACCTACGAGCAGTACTTC,CASSPDTRGTYEQYF
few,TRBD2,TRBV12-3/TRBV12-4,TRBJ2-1,TGTGCCAGCAGTTTGATTAGCGGGAATCGGGATGAGCAGTTCTTC,CASSLISGNRDEQFF
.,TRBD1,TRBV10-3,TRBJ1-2,TGTGCCATCAGTAAAACAGGGGACATTAACTATGGCTACACCTTC,CAISKTGDINYGYTF
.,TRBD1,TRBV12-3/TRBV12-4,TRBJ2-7,TGTGCCAGCAGTTCCGGGACAGGGGTCACCTACGAGCAGTACTTC,CASSSGTGVTYEQYF
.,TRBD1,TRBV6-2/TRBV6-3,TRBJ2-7,TGTGCCAGCACCCGATCCGGGACAGGGTCCCACGAGCAGTACTTC,CASTRSGTGSHEQYF
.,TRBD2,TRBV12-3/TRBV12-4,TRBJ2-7,TGTGCCAGCAGCCTAGGGGGACTAGCGTCCTACGAGCAGTACTTC,CASSLGGLASYEQYF
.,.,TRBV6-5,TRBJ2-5,TGTGCCAGCAGTTCTGAACCCGCGCATCCCGATGAGCAGTACTTC,CASSSEPAHPDEQYF
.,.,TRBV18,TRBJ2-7,TGTGCCAGCTCACGTAGCTTGGGGTCGATCCTCGAGCAGTACTTC,CASSRSLGSILEQYF
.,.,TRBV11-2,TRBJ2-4,TGTGCCAGCAGTTTCCAGGGTTTAGCCAAAAACATTCAGTACTTC,CASSFQGLAKNIQYF
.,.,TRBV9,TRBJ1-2,TGTGCCAGCAGCGGGGGGGGGTCAGAACAGGGCTATGGCTACACCTTC,CASSGGGSEQGYGYTF
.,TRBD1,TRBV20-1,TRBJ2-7,TGCAGTGCTCCTCCACAGGGGCGGTACGAGCAGTACTTC,CSAPPQGRYEQYF
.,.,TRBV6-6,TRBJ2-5,TGTGCCAGCAGTTACTCTATGGGACGGGACCAAGAGACCCAGTACTTC,CASSYSMGRDQETQYF
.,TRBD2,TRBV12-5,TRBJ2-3,TGTGCTAGTGGCCCGGGGGGGGGCGACGACACAGATACGCAGTATTTT,CASGPGGGDDTDTQYF
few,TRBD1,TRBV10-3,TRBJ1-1,TGTGCCATCAGTGACCCCGGGACAGCGAACACTGAAGCTTTCTTT,CAISDPGTANTEAFF
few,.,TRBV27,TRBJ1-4,TGTGCCAGCAGCAACTCTGTCGGGTGGAGGCTGTTTTTT,CASSNSVGWRLFF
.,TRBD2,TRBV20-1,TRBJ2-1,TGCAGTGCTAGAGCTCCGGGACTAGCGGGATACAATGAGCAGTTCTTC,CSARAPGLAGYNEQFF
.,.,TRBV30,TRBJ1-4,TGTGCCTGGAGTGTACGGCAGTTACAAAAACTGTTTTTT,CAWSVRQLQKLFF
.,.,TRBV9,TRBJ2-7,TGTGCCAGCAGCGCCGGACAGCATTTTTTTTACGAGCAGTACTTC,CASSAGQHFFYEQYF